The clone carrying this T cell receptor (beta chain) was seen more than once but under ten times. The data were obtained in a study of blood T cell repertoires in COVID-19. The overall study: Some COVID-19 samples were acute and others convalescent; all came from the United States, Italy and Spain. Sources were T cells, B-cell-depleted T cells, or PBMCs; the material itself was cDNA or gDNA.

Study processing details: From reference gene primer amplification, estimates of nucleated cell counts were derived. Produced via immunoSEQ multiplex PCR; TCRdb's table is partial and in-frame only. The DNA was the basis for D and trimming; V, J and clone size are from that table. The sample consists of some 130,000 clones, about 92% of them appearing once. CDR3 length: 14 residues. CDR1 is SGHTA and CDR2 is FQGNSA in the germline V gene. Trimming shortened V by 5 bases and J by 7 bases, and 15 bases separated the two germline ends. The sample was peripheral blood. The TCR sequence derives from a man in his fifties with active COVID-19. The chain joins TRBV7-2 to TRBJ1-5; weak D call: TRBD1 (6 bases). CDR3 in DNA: TGTGCCAGCAGCCCCCGGTCGGGGGGCCAGCCCCAGCATTTT. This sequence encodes CASSPRSGGQPQHF. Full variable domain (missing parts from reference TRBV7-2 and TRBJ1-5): GAGVSQSPSNKVTEKGKDVELRCDPISGHTALYWYRQSLGQGLEFLIYFQGNSAPDKSGLPSDRFSAERTGGSVSTLTIQRTQQEDSAVYLCASSPRSGGQPQHFGDGTRLSIL.